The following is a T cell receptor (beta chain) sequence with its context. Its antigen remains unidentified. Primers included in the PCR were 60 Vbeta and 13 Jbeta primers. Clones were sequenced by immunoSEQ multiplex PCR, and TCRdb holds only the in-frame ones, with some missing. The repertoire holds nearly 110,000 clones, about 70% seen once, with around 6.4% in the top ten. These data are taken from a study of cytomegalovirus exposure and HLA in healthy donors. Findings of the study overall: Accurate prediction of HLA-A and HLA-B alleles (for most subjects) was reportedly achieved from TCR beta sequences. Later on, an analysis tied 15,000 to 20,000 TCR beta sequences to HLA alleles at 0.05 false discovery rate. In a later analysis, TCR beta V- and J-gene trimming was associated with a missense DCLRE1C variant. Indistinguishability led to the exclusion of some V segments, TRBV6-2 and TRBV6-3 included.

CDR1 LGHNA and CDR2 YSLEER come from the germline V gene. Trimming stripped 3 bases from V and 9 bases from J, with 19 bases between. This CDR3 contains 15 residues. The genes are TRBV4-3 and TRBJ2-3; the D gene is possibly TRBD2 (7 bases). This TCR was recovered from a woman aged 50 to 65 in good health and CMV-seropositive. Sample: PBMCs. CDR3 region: CASSHGMGGQGTQYF. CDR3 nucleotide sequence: TGCGCCAGCAGCCACGGCATGGGGGGGCAGGGGACGCAGTATTTT.